Included here is one T cell receptor beta chain sequence, with context. Antigen: not known. Germline CDR1 and CDR2: SEHNR and FQNEAQ (reference sequence). The CDR3 length is 14 residues. V shed 5 bases, J shed 6 bases, and the junction held 4 bases outside the gene matches. This entry comes from a study of T cell repertoires in cytomegalovirus infection. Study-level information: Indications came from public TCR beta signatures; they pointed to CMV infection and to a matching HLA type.

From the reads, TCRdb called clonotypes with MiXCR, one entry per CDR3 protein. The sample holds some 440,000 distinct CDR3 sequences, approximately 31% seen once. Study conclusions and caveats: In two of eight donors, the top clonotype was HLA-C-restricted CMV-specific. Identification of carriers of CMV plus the relevant HLA was performed using cumulative public TCR beta family frequency.

The chain combines TRBV7-9 with TRBJ1-3, with TRBD1 identical over 10 bases. Sequencing was performed on PBMCs. The sequence was collected from a human donor in good health (CMV status not recorded). Some clones in this sample may be carry-over from other donors' samples. The CDR3, as DNA: TGTGCCAGCAGCCCGGACAGGGGGGCAAACACCATATATTTT. It codes for CASSPDRGANTIYF.